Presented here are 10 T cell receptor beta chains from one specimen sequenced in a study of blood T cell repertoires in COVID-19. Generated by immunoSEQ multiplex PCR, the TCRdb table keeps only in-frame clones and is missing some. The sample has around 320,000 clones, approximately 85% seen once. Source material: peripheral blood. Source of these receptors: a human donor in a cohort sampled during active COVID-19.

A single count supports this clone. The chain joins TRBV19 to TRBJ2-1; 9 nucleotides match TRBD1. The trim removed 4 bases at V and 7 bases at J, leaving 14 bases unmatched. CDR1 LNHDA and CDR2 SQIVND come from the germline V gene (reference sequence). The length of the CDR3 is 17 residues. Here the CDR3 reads CASSTRRTDRGMNEQFF. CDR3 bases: TGTGCCAGTAGTACCCGACGAACGGACAGGGGTATGAATGAGCAGTTCTTC.

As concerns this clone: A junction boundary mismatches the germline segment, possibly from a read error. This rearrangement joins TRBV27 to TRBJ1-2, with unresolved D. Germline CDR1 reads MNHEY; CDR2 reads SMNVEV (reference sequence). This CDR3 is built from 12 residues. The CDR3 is CASSSESRSLIF. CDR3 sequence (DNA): TGTGCCAGCAGTTCTGAATCCCGGAGCCTGATCTTC.

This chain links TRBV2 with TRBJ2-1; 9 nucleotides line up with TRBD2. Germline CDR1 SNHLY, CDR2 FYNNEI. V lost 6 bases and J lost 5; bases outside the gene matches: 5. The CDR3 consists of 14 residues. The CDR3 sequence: CASSQRTSDNEQFF. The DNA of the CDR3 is TGTGCCAGCAGCCAAAGGACTAGCGACAATGAGCAGTTCTTC.

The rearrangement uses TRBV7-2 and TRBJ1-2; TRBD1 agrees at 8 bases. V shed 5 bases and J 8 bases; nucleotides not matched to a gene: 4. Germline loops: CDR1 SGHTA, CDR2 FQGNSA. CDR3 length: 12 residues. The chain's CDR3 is CASSGDRLGYTF. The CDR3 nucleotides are TGTGCCAGCAGCGGGGACAGGCTAGGCTACACCTTC.

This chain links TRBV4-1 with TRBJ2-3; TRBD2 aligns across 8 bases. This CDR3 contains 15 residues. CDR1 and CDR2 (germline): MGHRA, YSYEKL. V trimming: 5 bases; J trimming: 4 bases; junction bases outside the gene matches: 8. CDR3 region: CASSWGTSGADTQYF. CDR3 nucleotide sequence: TGCGCCAGCAGCTGGGGGACTAGTGGCGCAGATACGCAGTATTTT.

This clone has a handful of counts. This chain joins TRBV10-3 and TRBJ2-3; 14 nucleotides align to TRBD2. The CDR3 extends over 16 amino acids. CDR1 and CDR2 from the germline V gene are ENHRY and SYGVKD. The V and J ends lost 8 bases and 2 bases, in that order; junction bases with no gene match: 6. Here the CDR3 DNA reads TGTGCCATCTCGGGACTAGCGGGGGAACACACAGATACGCAGTATTTT. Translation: CAISGLAGEHTDTQYF.

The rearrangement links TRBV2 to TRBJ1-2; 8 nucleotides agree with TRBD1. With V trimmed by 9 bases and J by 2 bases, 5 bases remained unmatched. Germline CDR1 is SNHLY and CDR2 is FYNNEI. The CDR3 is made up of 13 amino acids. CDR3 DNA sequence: TGTGCCAGAGGACAGGGTTTGAACTATGGCTACACCTTC. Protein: CARGQGLNYGYTF.

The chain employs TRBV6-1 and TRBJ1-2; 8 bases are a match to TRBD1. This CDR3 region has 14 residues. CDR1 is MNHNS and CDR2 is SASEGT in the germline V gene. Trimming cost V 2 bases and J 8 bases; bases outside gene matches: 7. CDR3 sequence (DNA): TGTGCCAGCAGTGAAATAGGACAGGGCTACGGCTACACCTTC. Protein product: CASSEIGQGYGYTF.

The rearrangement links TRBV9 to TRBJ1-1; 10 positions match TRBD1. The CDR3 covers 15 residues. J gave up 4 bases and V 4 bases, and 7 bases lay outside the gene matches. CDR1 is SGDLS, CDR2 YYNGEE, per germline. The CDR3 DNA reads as TGTGCCAGCAGCCCCCGACAGGGGGCGTCCACTGAAGCTTTCTTT. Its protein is CASSPRQGASTEAFF. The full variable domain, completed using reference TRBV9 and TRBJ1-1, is DSGVTQTPKHLITATGQRVTLRCSPRSGDLSVYWYQQSLDQGLQFLIQYYNGEERAKGNILERFSAQQFPDLHSELNLSSLELGDSALYFCASSPRQGASTEAFFGQGTRLTVV.

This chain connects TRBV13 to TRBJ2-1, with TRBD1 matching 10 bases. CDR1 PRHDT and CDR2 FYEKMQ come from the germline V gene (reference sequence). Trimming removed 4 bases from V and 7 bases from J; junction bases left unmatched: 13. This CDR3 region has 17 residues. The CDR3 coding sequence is TGTGCCAGCAGCTCCCTATACGGGACAGGGGAGGGGAATGAGCAGTTCTTC. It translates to CASSSLYGTGEGNEQFF. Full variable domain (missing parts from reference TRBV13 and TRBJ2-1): AAGVIQSPRHLIKEKRETATLKCYPIPRHDTVYWYQQGPGQDPQFLISFYEKMQSDKGSIPDRFSAQQFSDYHSELNMSSLELGDSALYFCASSSLYGTGEGNEQFFGPGTRLTVL.